The 2 T cell receptor beta chains below were found in one sample sequenced in a study of shared clonotypes between healthy human individuals. Using immunoSEQ multiplex PCR, the repertoire was profiled, and TCRdb retains in-frame clones only, with some absent. The sample lists roughly 2,500,000 clones, 93% occurring once. The sample comprised naive CD4+ T cells from PBMCs. Sample subset: CD45RA+ positively selected. The receptors come from a man between 18 and 29 years old in good health. Some clones in this sample may be carry-over from other donors' samples.

The rearrangement uses TRBV4-1 and TRBJ2-3, with 10 bases identical to TRBD2. This CDR3 comprises 17 residues. Per germline, CDR1 MGHRA and CDR2 YSYEKL. The V segment lost 3 bases and the J segment 4 bases; nucleotides outside the gene matches: 10. The CDR3 DNA reads as TGCGCCAGCAGCCAGGGTCCTTCTAGCGGGAGTTCAGATACGCAGTATTTT. Translating it yields CASSQGPSSGSSDTQYF.

This clone showed up just once. The chain couples TRBV25-1 to TRBJ2-5, with 11 bases aligning to TRBD1. V lost 6 bases, J lost 5 bases, and 5 bases stayed unmatched. This CDR3 has 14 residues. In germline, CDR1 is MGHDK, CDR2 SYGVNS. The CDR3 loop reads CASRDRGLIETQYF. The CDR3 DNA reads as TGTGCCAGCAGGGACAGGGGGCTAATCGAGACCCAGTACTTC. The complete variable domain, with remaining parts taken from reference TRBV25-1 and TRBJ2-5, reads EADIYQTPRYLVIGTGKKITLECSQTMGHDKMYWYQQDPGMELHLIHYSYGVNSTEKGDLSSESTVSRIRTEHFPLTLESARPSHTSQYLCASRDRGLIETQYFGPGTRLLVL.